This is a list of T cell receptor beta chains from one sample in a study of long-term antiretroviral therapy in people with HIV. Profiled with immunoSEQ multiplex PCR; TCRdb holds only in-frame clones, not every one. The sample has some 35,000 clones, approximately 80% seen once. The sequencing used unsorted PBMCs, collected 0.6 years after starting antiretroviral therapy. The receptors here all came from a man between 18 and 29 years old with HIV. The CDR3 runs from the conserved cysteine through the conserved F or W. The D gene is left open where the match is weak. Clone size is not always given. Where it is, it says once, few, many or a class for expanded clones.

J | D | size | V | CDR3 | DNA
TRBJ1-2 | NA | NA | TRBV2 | CASSEALQGRDGYTF | TGTGCCAGCAGTGAAGCGCTTCAGGGCCGCGATGGCTACACCTTC
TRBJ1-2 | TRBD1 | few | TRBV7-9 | CASSSTGAFEGYTF | TGTGCCAGCAGCTCCACAGGGGCGTTTGAGGGCTACACCTTC
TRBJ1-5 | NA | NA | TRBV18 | CASSRIQGSNQPQHF | TGTGCCAGCTCGCGCATACAGGGAAGCAATCAGCCCCAGCATTTT
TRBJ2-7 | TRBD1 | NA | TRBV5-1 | CASSPLGTGTYEQYF | TGCGCCAGCAGCCCCCTTGGGACAGGGACCTACGAGCAGTACTTC
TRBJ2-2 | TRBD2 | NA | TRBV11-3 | CASSSGTSGRTGELFF | TGTGCCAGCAGCTCCGGGACTAGCGGGAGGACCGGGGAGCTGTTTTTT
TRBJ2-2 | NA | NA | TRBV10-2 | CASRGQGSGTGELFF | TGCGCCAGCCGCGGACAAGGCAGTGGGACCGGGGAGCTGTTTTTT
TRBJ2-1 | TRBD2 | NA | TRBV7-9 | CASSLSLAATNEQFF | TGTGCCAGCAGCTTATCTCTAGCGGCCACCAATGAGCAGTTCTTC
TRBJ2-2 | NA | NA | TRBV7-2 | CASTLRRLVDTGELFF | TGTGCCAGCACTCTACGCAGGCTAGTGGACACCGGGGAGCTGTTTTTT
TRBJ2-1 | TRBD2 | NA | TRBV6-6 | CASSYSSGSSYNEQFF | TGTGCCAGCAGTTACTCTAGCGGGAGTTCCTACAATGAGCAGTTCTTC
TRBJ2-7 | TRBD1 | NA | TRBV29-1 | CSVEVITGAVLEQYF | TGCAGCGTTGAAGTAATAACAGGGGCTGTCCTCGAGCAGTACTTC
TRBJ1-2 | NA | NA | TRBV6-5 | CASSYSGGGYTF | TGTGCCAGCAGTTACTCTGGGGGCGGCTACACCTTC
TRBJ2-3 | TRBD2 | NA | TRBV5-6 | CASSYGLAKSTDTQYF | TGTGCCAGCAGCTATGGACTAGCGAAAAGCACAGATACGCAGTATTTT
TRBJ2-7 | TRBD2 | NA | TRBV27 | CASSLTSGYEQYF | TGTGCCAGCAGTCTGACTAGCGGATACGAGCAGTACTTC
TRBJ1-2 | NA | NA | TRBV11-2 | CASSLTAGGYTF | TGTGCCAGCAGCTTGACCGCAGGCGGCTACACCTTC
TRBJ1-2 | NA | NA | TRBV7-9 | CAIPSSSGGYTF | TGTGCTATCCCCTCAAGTTCGGGTGGCTACACCTTC
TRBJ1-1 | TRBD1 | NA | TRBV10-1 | CASSESVWTGNTEAFF | TGCGCCAGCAGTGAGTCCGTCTGGACAGGGAACACTGAAGCTTTCTTT
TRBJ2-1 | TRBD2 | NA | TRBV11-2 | CASSTRLAGGNEQFF | TGTGCCAGCAGCACCAGACTAGCGGGAGGGAATGAGCAGTTCTTC
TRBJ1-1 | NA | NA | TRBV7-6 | CASSLRAANTEAFF | TGTGCCAGCAGCTTACGGGCGGCTAACACTGAAGCTTTCTTT
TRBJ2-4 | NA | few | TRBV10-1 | CASSESRVLSVQYF | TGCGCCAGCAGTGAGTCGCGGGTCCTTTCGGTTCAGTACTTC
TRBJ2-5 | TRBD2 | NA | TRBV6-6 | CASSDPAGRQETQYF | TGTGCCAGCAGCGACCCAGCGGGACGTCAAGAGACCCAGTACTTC
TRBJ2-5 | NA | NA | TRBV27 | CASSLSTETQYF | TGTGCCAGCAGTTTATCGACAGAGACCCAGTACTTC
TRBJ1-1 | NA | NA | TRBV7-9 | CASSFPGHLNTEAFF | TGTGCCAGCAGCTTTCCGGGACATCTGAACACTGAAGCTTTCTTT
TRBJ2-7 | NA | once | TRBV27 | CASSLSYEQYF | TGTGCCAGCAGTCTCTCCTACGAGCAGTACTTC
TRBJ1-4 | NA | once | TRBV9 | CASSVGEGNLEKLFF | TGTGCCAGCAGCGTAGGGGAGGGCAACCTTGAAAAACTGTTTTTT
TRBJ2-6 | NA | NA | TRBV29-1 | CSVMSSGANVLTF | TGCAGCGTTATGTCATCTGGGGCCAACGTCCTGACTTTC
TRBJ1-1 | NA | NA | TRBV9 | CASSSRGQNTEAFF | TGTGCCAGCAGCTCCCGAGGACAGAACACTGAAGCTTTCTTT
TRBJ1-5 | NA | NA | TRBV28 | CASSPPQGSNQPQHF | TGTGCCAGCAGTCCCCCCCAGGGGAGCAATCAGCCCCAGCATTTT
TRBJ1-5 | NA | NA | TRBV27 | CASRQGGSNQPQHF | TGTGCCAGCAGACAGGGAGGGAGCAATCAGCCCCAGCATTTT
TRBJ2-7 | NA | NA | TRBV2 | CASRTSGVDEQYF | TGTGCCAGCCGAACGTCGGGCGTGGACGAGCAGTACTTC
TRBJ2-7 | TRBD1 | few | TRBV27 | CASKVMTGIDEQYF | TGTGCCAGCAAGGTGATGACAGGGATTGACGAGCAGTACTTC
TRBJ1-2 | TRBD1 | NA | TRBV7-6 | CASSPQGNYGYTF | TGTGCCAGCAGCCCACAGGGGAACTATGGCTACACCTTC
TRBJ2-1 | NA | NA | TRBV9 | CASSVATGKYNEQFF | TGTGCCAGCAGCGTAGCAACGGGAAAGTACAATGAGCAGTTCTTC
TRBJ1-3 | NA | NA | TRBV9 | CASSVDTGTGNTIYF | TGTGCCAGCAGCGTAGATACAGGAACTGGAAACACCATATATTTT
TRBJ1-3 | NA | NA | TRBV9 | CASSVWDVRGNSGNTIYF | TGTGCCAGCAGCGTATGGGACGTCCGGGGTAATTCTGGAAACACCATATATTTT
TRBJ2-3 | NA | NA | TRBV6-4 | CASSEQGSGADTQYF | TGTGCCAGCAGTGAACAGGGTTCAGGCGCAGATACGCAGTATTTT
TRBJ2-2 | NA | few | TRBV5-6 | CASQPGAGELFF | TGTGCCAGCCAACCTGGGGCCGGGGAGCTGTTTTTT
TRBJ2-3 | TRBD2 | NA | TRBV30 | CAWSAYTSGWSDTQYF | TGTGCCTGGAGTGCGTACACTAGCGGGTGGTCAGATACGCAGTATTTT
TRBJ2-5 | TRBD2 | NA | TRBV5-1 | CASSFWTSGQETQYF | TGCGCCAGCAGCTTCTGGACTAGCGGCCAAGAGACCCAGTACTTC
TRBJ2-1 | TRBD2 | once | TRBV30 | CAWLIGGRNSYNEQFF | TGTGCCTGGCTTATCGGCGGGAGGAATTCCTACAATGAGCAGTTCTTC
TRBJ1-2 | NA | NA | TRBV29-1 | CSVEDLGQLYGYTF | TGCAGCGTTGAAGATCTCGGACAACTCTATGGCTACACCTTC
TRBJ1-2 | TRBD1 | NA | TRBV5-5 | CASSPPDRGRYTF | TGTGCCAGCAGCCCCCCCGACAGGGGGAGGTACACCTTC